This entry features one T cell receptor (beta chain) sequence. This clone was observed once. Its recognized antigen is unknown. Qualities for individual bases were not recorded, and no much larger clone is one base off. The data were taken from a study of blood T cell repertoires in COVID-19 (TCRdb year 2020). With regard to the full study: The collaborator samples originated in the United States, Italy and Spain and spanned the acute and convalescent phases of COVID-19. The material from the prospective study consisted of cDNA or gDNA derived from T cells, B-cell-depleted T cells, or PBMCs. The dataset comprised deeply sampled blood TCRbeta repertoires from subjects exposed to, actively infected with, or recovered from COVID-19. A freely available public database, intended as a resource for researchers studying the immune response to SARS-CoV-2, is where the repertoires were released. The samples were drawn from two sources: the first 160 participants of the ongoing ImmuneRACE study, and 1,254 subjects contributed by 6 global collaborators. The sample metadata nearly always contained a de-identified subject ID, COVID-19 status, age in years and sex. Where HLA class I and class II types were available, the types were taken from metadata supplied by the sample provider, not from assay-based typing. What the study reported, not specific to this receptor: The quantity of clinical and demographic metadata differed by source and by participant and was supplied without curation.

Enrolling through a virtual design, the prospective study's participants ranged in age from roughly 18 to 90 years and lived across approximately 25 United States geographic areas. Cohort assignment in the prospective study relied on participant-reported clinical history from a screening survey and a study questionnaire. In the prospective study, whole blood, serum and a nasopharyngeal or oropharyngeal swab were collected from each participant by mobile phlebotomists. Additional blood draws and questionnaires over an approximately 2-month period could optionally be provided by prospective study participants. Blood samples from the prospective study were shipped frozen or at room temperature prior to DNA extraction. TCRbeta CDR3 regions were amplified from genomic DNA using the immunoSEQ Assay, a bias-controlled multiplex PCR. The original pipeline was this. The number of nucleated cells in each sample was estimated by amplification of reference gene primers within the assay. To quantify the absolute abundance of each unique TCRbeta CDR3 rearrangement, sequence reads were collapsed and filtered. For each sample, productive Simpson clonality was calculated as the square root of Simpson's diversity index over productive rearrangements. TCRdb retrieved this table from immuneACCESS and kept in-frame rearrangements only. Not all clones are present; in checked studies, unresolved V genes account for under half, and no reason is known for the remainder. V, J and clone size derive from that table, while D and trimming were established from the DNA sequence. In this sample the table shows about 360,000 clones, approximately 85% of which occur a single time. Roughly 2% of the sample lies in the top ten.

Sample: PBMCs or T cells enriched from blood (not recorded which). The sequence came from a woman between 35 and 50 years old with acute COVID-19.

In nucleotide form, the sequence is TGTGCCAGCAGTGAGCGGGGGATCTATGGCTACACCTTC. Translated, this is CASSERGIYGYTF. The chain is assembled from TRBV2 and TRBJ1-2, and possibly TRBD1, on 5 matching bases. CDR1 SNHLY and CDR2 FYNNEI are derived from the germline V gene. CDR3 length: 13 amino acids, cysteine to phenylalanine. The only DNA kept is the CDR3, 39 bases in frame from the first base. V is pared back by 3 bases and J by 4 bases, with 9 bases lying between the germline termini.